Below, 26 T cell receptor beta chains from the same sample are listed, as sequenced in a study of T cell responses to AZD1222 COVID-19 vaccine. Method: immunoSEQ multiplex PCR; TCRdb's copy keeps in-frame clones and lacks some. This table has about 150,000 clones, more than 75% appearing once. The input for sequencing was peripheral blood, taken 28 days after the second AZD1222 dose. The source of these receptors is an adult who received the AZD1222 COVID-19 vaccine.

A note on this clone: Other DNA sequences in this sample translate to the same CDR3. This rearrangement joins TRBV18 to TRBJ1-2; a possible D gene is TRBD1 (6 bases). The CDR3 consists of 14 residues. V was cut by 0 bases and J by 3 bases, with 8 bases left in between. CDR1 is KGHSH, CDR2 LQKENI, per germline. The CDR3 sequence is CASSPPTGYYGYTF. The CDR3, as DNA: TGTGCCAGCTCACCACCGACAGGTTACTATGGCTACACCTTC.

The V and J genes are TRBV9 and TRBJ1-2, with D perhaps matching TRBD1 (6 bases). Trimming took 4 bases from V and 0 from J, leaving 10 bases between them. Germline V gives CDR1 SGDLS, CDR2 YYNGEE. The CDR3 spans 14 residues. The DNA for the CDR3 is TGTGCCAGCAGCCCAGAGGGGGCTAACTATGGCTACACCTTC. It translates to CASSPEGANYGYTF.

This chain joins TRBV18 and TRBJ1-1; 8 bases are shared with TRBD1. The germline CDR1 and CDR2 sequences are KGHSH and LQKENI. The CDR3 is made up of 14 amino acids. Losses at the gene ends were 6 bases for V and 3 bases for J; bases not matched to a gene: 6. CDR3 region: CASSPQQGDTEAFF. The CDR3 DNA reads TGTGCCAGCTCGCCTCAACAGGGGGACACTGAAGCTTTCTTT.

This clone is a singleton in its sample. The rearrangement links TRBV7-6 to TRBJ2-7; D is possibly TRBD1 or TRBD2 (5 bases each). Germline values: CDR1 SGHVS, CDR2 FNYEAQ. CDR3 size: 15 residues. With 5 bases removed from V and 1 base from J, the gap between germline ends came to 15 bases. The CDR3 DNA reads as TGTGCCAGCAGCCCGGGGCAGGCCCATTCCTACGAGCAGTACTTC. It translates to CASSPGQAHSYEQYF.

The genes are TRBV19 and TRBJ1-5; 7 nucleotides line up with TRBD1. The CDR3 is 15 residues long. The germline gives CDR1 LNHDA, CDR2 SQIVND (reference sequence). V gave up 0 bases and J gave up 5 bases; unmatched junction bases: 4. The DNA for the CDR3 is TGTGCCAGTAGTATAGAGGGGACAGCGTATCAGCCCCAGCATTTT. This sequence encodes CASSIEGTAYQPQHF. The full variable domain, with the rest looked up from reference TRBV19 and TRBJ1-5, is DGGITQSPKYLFRKEGQNVTLSCEQNLNHDAMYWYRQDPGQGLRLIYYSQIVNDFQKGDIAEGYSVSREKKESFPLTVTSAQKNPTAFYLCASSIEGTAYQPQHFGDGTRLSIL.

This chain joins TRBV27 and TRBJ2-7; TRBD1 matches 7 bases. Germline-derived CDR1 and CDR2 are MNHEY and SMNVEV (reference sequence). There are 15 residues in the CDR3. Losses at the gene ends were 2 bases for V and 2 bases for J; bases not matched to a gene: 6. The CDR3 sequence: CASSLRQGVTYEQYF. DNA for the CDR3: TGTGCCAGCAGTTTAAGGCAGGGGGTGACCTACGAGCAGTACTTC.

The rearrangement uses TRBV10-2 and TRBJ2-3; D perhaps matches TRBD2 (7 bases). This CDR3 is built from 16 residues. The V end lost 1 base, the J end lost 1 base, and 12 bases lay between the germline ends. Per germline, CDR1 WSHSY and CDR2 SAAADI. The CDR3 DNA reads TGCGCCAGCAGTGAGTGGGGGGGCCGAGGCACAGATACGCAGTATTTT. The encoded protein is CASSEWGGRGTDTQYF.

This chain joins TRBV19 and TRBJ1-6; D not resolved. This CDR3 is built from 14 residues. The germline V and J ends were trimmed by 8 bases and 9 bases, with 17 bases remaining between them. The germline CDR1 and CDR2 sequences are LNHDA and SQIVND (reference sequence). CDR3 sequence: CASSPVSQSSPLHF. The CDR3 DNA reads TGTGCCAGTTCCCCCGTCTCGCAAAGTTCACCCCTCCACTTT.

This chain joins TRBV6-1 and TRBJ1-2; perhaps TRBD1 as D (5 bases). CDR1 is MNHNS, CDR2 SASEGT, per germline. V was shortened by 0 bases and J by 2 bases, with 16 bases between the two germline ends. This CDR3 comprises 17 residues. The CDR3 sequence: CASSEARYRDLNYGYTF. In nucleotides, the CDR3 is TGTGCCAGCAGTGAAGCGCGTTACCGGGACCTAAACTATGGCTACACCTTC.

The J gene is TRBJ1-3, the V gene TRBV18, with D uncertain. Trimming took 3 bases from V and 0 from J, leaving 6 bases between them. Germline V lookup: CDR1 KGHSH, CDR2 LQKENI. The CDR3 spans 14 residues. As DNA, the CDR3 is TGTGCCAGCTCACCGACGAACTCTGGAAACACCATATATTTT. Protein product: CASSPTNSGNTIYF.

The table lists this clone with a few counts. This chain uses TRBV12-1 with TRBJ1-1. TRBV12-1 represents a pseudogene. The CDR3 length is 14 residues. The CDR3 protein is CASRCAGRNTEAFF. In DNA, the CDR3 is TGTGCCAGCAGGTGCGCAGGGAGGAACACTGAAGCTTTCTTT.

This chain links TRBV19 with TRBJ1-5; D might be TRBD1 (5 bases). CDR1 is LNHDA and CDR2 is SQIVND in the germline V gene (reference sequence). Trimming removed 9 bases from V and 0 bases from J, with 12 bases in between. This CDR3 has 14 amino acids. The CDR3 is CASATGYSNQPQHF. CDR3 sequence (DNA): TGTGCCAGCGCTACAGGATATAGCAATCAGCCCCAGCATTTT.

V gene TRBV15 combines with J gene TRBJ1-1; TRBD1 matches 9 bases. Trimming removed 1 base from V and 0 bases from J; junction bases left unmatched: 3. CDR1 and CDR2 (germline): LNHNV, YYDKDF (reference sequence). There are 16 residues in the CDR3. CDR3 region: CATSRGTGEVNTEAFF. The CDR3 DNA reads as TGTGCCACCAGCAGAGGGACAGGGGAAGTGAACACTGAAGCTTTCTTT.

The chain has TRBV2 and TRBJ1-5; D remains ambiguous. V lost 0 bases, J lost 4 bases, and 10 bases lay in between. The CDR3 runs 15 residues. The germline V gene has CDR1 SNHLY and CDR2 FYNNEI. This CDR3 reads CASSEASGVNQPQHF. The CDR3 DNA sequence: TGTGCCAGCAGTGAAGCGTCCGGGGTTAATCAGCCCCAGCATTTT.

The chain joins TRBV15 to TRBJ1-4; D call uncertain. The germline CDR1 and CDR2 sequences are LNHNV and YYDKDF (reference sequence). CDR3 length equals 16 residues. Trimming pared 6 bases from V and 4 bases from J, leaving 18 bases between. CDR3 nucleotides: TGTGCCACCAGTACCCGTGTTGGGCCCCTTAATGAAAAACTGTTTTTT. Its protein is CATSTRVGPLNEKLFF.

This clone was counted a single time. This rearrangement joins TRBV18 to TRBJ2-2; D is undetermined. The CDR3 extends over 16 amino acids. Deletions cut 2 bases from V and 3 bases from J, with 13 bases between. In germline, CDR1 is KGHSH, CDR2 LQKENI. The CDR3 nucleotides read TGTGCCAGCTCACCATCGGCTGCTAGTGACACCGGGGAGCTGTTTTTT. It codes for CASSPSAASDTGELFF. The full variable domain, rest sourced from reference TRBV18 and TRBJ2-2, is NAGVMQNPRHLVRRRGQEARLRCSPMKGHSHVYWYRQLPEEGLKFMVYLQKENIIDESGMPKERFSAEFPKEGPSILRIQQVVRGDSAAYFCASSPSAASDTGELFFGEGSRLTVL.

The chain joins TRBV11-3 to TRBJ1-2, with 8 nucleotides matching TRBD1. The V gene end was trimmed by 1 base and the J gene end by 7 bases; junction bases not matched to a gene: 17. This CDR3 has 18 residues. Per germline, CDR1 SGHNT and CDR2 YENEEA. CDR3 coding DNA: TGTGCCAGCAGCTTAGTTTCCGGGGTACGTTCAGGGGGCAGTGGCTACACCTTC. Translation gives CASSLVSGVRSGGSGYTF.

Here the CDR3 DNA reads TGTGCCAGCACCCCCGGGACAGGGGATTCACCCCTCCACTTT. Residues: CASTPGTGDSPLHF. The chain links TRBV6-5 to TRBJ1-6, with 10 nucleotides matching TRBD1. The J segment lost 8 bases and the V segment lost 7 bases, leaving 5 bases of the junction unmatched. The CDR3 totals 14 residues. In germline, CDR1 is MNHEY, CDR2 SVGAGI.

V and J are TRBV9 and TRBJ2-1, with D unresolved. This CDR3 region has 12 residues. The V gene's germline CDR1 is SGDLS and CDR2 YYNGEE. Trimming took off 0 bases at V and 12 bases at J, with 10 bases between the two ends. CDR3 bases: TGTGCCAGCAGCGTAGGTCCCGAGCGGCAGTTCTTC. It encodes CASSVGPERQFF.

V gene TRBV25-1 combines with J gene TRBJ1-3; a possible D gene is TRBD1 (5 bases). Between the trimmed V and J ends, which lost 4 bases and 3 bases, there was a span of 7 bases. The CDR3 is 13 residues long. The germline gives CDR1 MGHDK, CDR2 SYGVNS. The CDR3 region has the DNA TGTGCCAGCAGTGCAGGGATTGGAAACACCATATATTTT. As protein: CASSAGIGNTIYF.

The chain joins TRBV7-6 to TRBJ1-6; D gene ambiguous. The germline V gene encodes CDR1 SGHVS and CDR2 FNYEAQ. The V gene lost 5 bases and the J gene lost 6 bases, with 2 bases spanning the gap. The CDR3 is made up of 11 amino acids. CDR3 protein: CASSSNSPLHF. The CDR3, as DNA: TGTGCCAGCAGCAGTAATTCACCCCTCCACTTT.

This chain connects TRBV19 to TRBJ1-1; no firm D call. The CDR3 is made up of 12 amino acids. V was trimmed by 2 bases and J by 5 bases, leaving 6 bases between them. Germline CDR1 LNHDA, CDR2 SQIVND (reference sequence). CDR3 coding DNA: TGTGCCAGTAGTATAAAGGGAACTGAAGCTTTCTTT. It specifies CASSIKGTEAFF.

The V gene is TRBV5-4, the J gene TRBJ2-2, with D possibly matching TRBD1 (6 bases). Germline values: CDR1 SGHNT, CDR2 YYREEE (reference sequence). This CDR3 has 15 amino acids. Deletions cut 4 bases from V and 1 base from J, with 11 bases between. DNA of the CDR3: TGTGCCAGCAGCGCGCGGACAGTGAACACCGGGGAGCTGTTTTTT. Amino acid sequence: CASSARTVNTGELFF.

The V gene is TRBV30, the J gene TRBJ2-2; D gene unclear. V lost 5 bases to trimming and J lost 1 base, with 11 bases between them. This CDR3 has 14 residues. The germline V gene has CDR1 GTSNPN and CDR2 SVGIG (reference sequence). CDR3 nucleotide sequence: TGTGCCTGGGGCCGGATTCTGAACACCGGGGAGCTGTTTTTT. It encodes CAWGRILNTGELFF.

This clone was counted a single time. The V call is TRBV6-4, the J call TRBJ2-2, with D unresolved. Germline loops: CDR1 MRHNA, CDR2 SNTAGT. This CDR3 is 14 amino acids long. Between the trimmed V and J ends, which lost 4 bases and 1 base, there was a span of 7 bases. The CDR3 nucleotides are TGTGCCAGCAGTGCGGCTTGGAACACCGGGGAGCTGTTTTTT. Encoded protein: CASSAAWNTGELFF.

This clone came up once. This sequence joins TRBV27 and TRBJ1-1; D ambiguous. The CDR3 consists of 14 residues. The V gene lost 1 base and the J gene lost 9 bases, with 15 bases spanning the gap. Germline V gives CDR1 MNHEY, CDR2 SMNVEV (reference sequence). CDR3 coding DNA: TGTGCCAGCAGTTTATTGTTCGGGAACATTAAAGCTTTCTTT. It encodes CASSLLFGNIKAFF.